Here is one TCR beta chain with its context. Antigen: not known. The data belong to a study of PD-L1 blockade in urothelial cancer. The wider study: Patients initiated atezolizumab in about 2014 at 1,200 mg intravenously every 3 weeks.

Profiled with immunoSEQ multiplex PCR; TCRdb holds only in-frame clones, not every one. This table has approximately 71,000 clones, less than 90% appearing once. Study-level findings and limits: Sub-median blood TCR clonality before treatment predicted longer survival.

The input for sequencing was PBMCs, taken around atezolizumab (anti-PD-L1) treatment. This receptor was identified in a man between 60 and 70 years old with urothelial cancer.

In DNA, the CDR3 is TGTGCCAGCAGCTTAGACCCCGGACAGATCTACGAGCAGTACTTC. This sequence encodes CASSLDPGQIYEQYF. The gene calls are TRBV7-6 and TRBJ2-7, with D maybe TRBD1 (6 bases). V lost 1 base to trimming and J lost 3 bases, with 13 bases between them. Germline CDR1 is SGHVS and CDR2 is FNYEAQ. CDR3 length: 15 amino acids.